This is a list of T cell receptor beta chains from one sample in a study of CD8 T cells in ankylosing spondylitis. TCRdb independently ran MiXCR on the 5' RACE reads; one entry per CDR3 protein. The profile shows under 150,000 distinct CDR3 sequences, under 20% of them singletons. Material for sequencing was blood, either unsorted or a sorted T cell fraction (not recorded which). These receptors all come from a male donor with ankylosing spondylitis. Each CDR3 is given with its conserved first and last residue. A D gene is named only where the DNA matches it firmly. The size of a clone is reported for some rows only, either as once, few or many, or as a class for expanded clones.

j_call,v_call,clone_size,d_call,cdr3_nt,cdr3_aa
TRBJ2-7,TRBV27,-,TRBD1,TGTGCCAGCAGTTTATCTTTTGCCGGGACAGCTCACTACGAGCAGTACTTC,CASSLSFAGTAHYEQYF
TRBJ2-3,TRBV5-1,-,-,TGCGCCAGCAGCTACAGGACACCCGCTACAGATACGCAGTATTTT,CASSYRTPATDTQYF
TRBJ2-1,TRBV27,-,-,TGTGCCAGCAGTACTAGCTGGCATGAGCAGTTCTTC,CASSTSWHEQFF
TRBJ1-5,TRBV18,-,-,TGTGCCAGCTCCCTGACAGGAGTCGGCAATCAGCCCCAGCATTTT,CASSLTGVGNQPQHF
TRBJ2-3,TRBV11-1,-,TRBD2,TGTGCCAGCAGCTCCCCAAAGGCGGGAGGGCCGTGGGCAGATACGCAGTATTTT,CASSSPKAGGPWADTQYF
TRBJ2-5,TRBV7-9,-,-,TGTGCCAGCAGCGTCCTAGAACTAGAGACCCAGTACTTC,CASSVLELETQYF
TRBJ2-7,TRBV11-2,once,-,TGTGCCAGCAGCTTCAGCGGGCTCAGCTACGAGCAGTACTTC,CASSFSGLSYEQYF
TRBJ1-2,TRBV5-5,few,TRBD1,TGTGCCAGCAGCTTGGGGACAGGTTATGGCTACACCTTC,CASSLGTGYGYTF
TRBJ2-2,TRBV4-1,few,-,TGCGCCAGCAGCTCCCGAGAAACCGGGGAGCTGTTTTTT,CASSSRETGELFF
TRBJ1-1,TRBV20-1,few,-,TGCAGTGCTAGAGAACAGGCAGCTTTCTTT,CSAREQAAFF
TRBJ1-2,TRBV9,-,TRBD1,TGTGCCAGCAGCGCCGGCGGGACAGGGCATGGCTACACCTTC,CASSAGGTGHGYTF
TRBJ2-2,TRBV6-1,-,-,TGTGCCAGCATACGGGCGAACGGGGAGCTGTTTTTT,CASIRANGELFF
TRBJ1-3,TRBV20-1,many,-,TGCAGTGCTAGAGTTGGCCCGAGCTCTGGAAACACCATATATTTT,CSARVGPSSGNTIYF
TRBJ2-3,TRBV3-1,-,-,TGTGCCAGCAGCCCGGGAATGGTTACGCAGTATTTT,CASSPGMVTQYF
TRBJ2-5,TRBV27,-,-,TGTGCCAGCAGTTCTTTTGGACAGTTGGACCAAGAGGCCCAGTACTTC,CASSSFGQLDQEAQYF
TRBJ2-1,TRBV19,-,-,TGTGCCAGTAGTCCCAACGACTGGGCCTACAATGAGCAGTTCTTC,CASSPNDWAYNEQFF
TRBJ2-7,TRBV27,-,-,TGTGCCAGCGGACTCCTCAAGCAGTACTTC,CASGLLKQYF
TRBJ2-1,TRBV7-9,-,TRBD2,TGTGCCAGCAGCTCTCCCGCTAGCGGCTCCTACAATGAGCAGTTCTTC,CASSSPASGSYNEQFF
TRBJ1-5,TRBV27,many,-,TGTGCCAGCAGTTTAGGGGGGGGCCAGCCCCAGCATTTT,CASSLGGGQPQHF
TRBJ1-5,TRBV4-2,few,-,TGTGCCAGCAGCCAAGACGGGGGGTTAGCGCAGCCCCAGCATTTT,CASSQDGGLAQPQHF
TRBJ2-1,TRBV20-1,few,TRBD2,TGCAGTGCTAGGACTAGCGGGAGAGCGGAGCAGTTCTTC,CSARTSGRAEQFF
TRBJ2-7,TRBV28,few,-,TGTGCCAGCAGGCCCAGGACCGTTTACGAGCAGTACTTC,CASRPRTVYEQYF
TRBJ2-1,TRBV20-1,-,TRBD1,TGCAGTGCTAGAGAGCTGGACAGGGCTAACAATGAGCAGTTCTTC,CSARELDRANNEQFF
TRBJ2-5,TRBV4-3,-,TRBD1,TGCGCCAGCAGCCAAGGGACAGGGAACCAAGAGACCCAGTACTTC,CASSQGTGNQETQYF
TRBJ1-1,TRBV27,few,-,TGTGCCAGCAGTTTATCGAGGCAGGGGATGACTGAAGCTTTCTTT,CASSLSRQGMTEAFF
TRBJ2-1,TRBV7-9,few,-,TGTGCCAGCAGCTTAGGAGGGCGGACAAGCTCCTACAATGAGCAGTTCTTC,CASSLGGRTSSYNEQFF
TRBJ2-6,TRBV7-3,-,-,TGTGCCAGCAGCCCCACGAGTCCTGGGGCCAACGTCCTGACTTTC,CASSPTSPGANVLTF
TRBJ2-1,TRBV20-1,-,TRBD1,TGCAGTGCTAGAGAGAGGGGGCGAAATGAGCAGTTCTTC,CSARERGRNEQFF
TRBJ2-1,TRBV7-6,few,-,TGTGCCAGCAGCTTAGCGGGCCGACTAGGGACTGAGCAGTTCTTC,CASSLAGRLGTEQFF
TRBJ1-2,TRBV28,few,TRBD1,TGTGCCAGCAGTTCTCTCGGGACAGGGGGTGTTGGCTACACCTTC,CASSSLGTGGVGYTF
TRBJ2-1,TRBV29-1,many,-,TGCAGCGCCGGTTTCAATGAGCAGTTCTTC,CSAGFNEQFF
TRBJ1-2,TRBV4-2,-,-,TGTGCCAGCAGCCCCAAAAGGGATTATGGCTACACCTTC,CASSPKRDYGYTF
TRBJ2-5,TRBV27,-,-,TGTGCCAGCAGTTCCCGAGGGAGCATCCAAGAGACCCAGTACTTC,CASSSRGSIQETQYF
TRBJ2-1,TRBV27,many,-,TGTGCCAGCAGTTTTCCCGGGGGCAATGAGCAGTTCTTC,CASSFPGGNEQFF
TRBJ1-1,TRBV20-1,-,TRBD1,TGCAGTGCTACCACAGGGGCGGACACTGAAGCTTTCTTT,CSATTGADTEAFF
TRBJ1-4,TRBV20-1,-,-,TGCAGTGCTAGGTTTCCTAATTTCGGTGCAACTAATGAAAAACTGTTTTTT,CSARFPNFGATNEKLFF
TRBJ2-4,TRBV11-1,-,TRBD2,TGTGCCAGCAGCGCGGGACTAGCGGGAGCAGTCTCGGCCAAAAACATTCAGTACTTC,CASSAGLAGAVSAKNIQYF
TRBJ1-1,TRBV12-3/TRBV12-4,few,-,TGTGCCAGTAGAGGGGGGGGTAACGCTGAAGCTTTCTTT,CASRGGGNAEAFF
TRBJ2-7,TRBV28,-,-,TGTGCCAGCAGCCCCCGTTATACCGGGATCTCGGGGGAGGAGCAGTACTTC,CASSPRYTGISGEEQYF
TRBJ2-1,TRBV2,many,TRBD2,TGTGCCAGCAGTGAGACTAGCGGAGGGTACAATGAGCAGTTCTTC,CASSETSGGYNEQFF
TRBJ2-7,TRBV14,few,TRBD1,TGTGCCAGCAGCCTGACAGGGTTGACCGAGCAGTACTTC,CASSLTGLTEQYF
TRBJ1-4,TRBV27,once,-,TGTGCCAGCAGTTTATTGGCACGGTCCGAAAAACTGTTTTTT,CASSLLARSEKLFF
TRBJ2-7,TRBV15,few,-,TGTGCCACCAGCACGGGACGCGGACCATCCTACGAGCAGTACTTC,CATSTGRGPSYEQYF
TRBJ1-2,TRBV13,-,-,TGTGCCAGCAGCTCCCGCGAGTTGTCAAACTATGGCTACACCTTC,CASSSRELSNYGYTF
TRBJ2-3,TRBV7-9,few,-,TGTGCCAGCAGCACCTCGGTAGCGCCCGACGGATATACGCAGTATTTT,CASSTSVAPDGYTQYF
TRBJ2-1,TRBV20-1,few,-,TGCAGTGCTAGAGATAATCTCCGGCTGCTCTCCTACAATGAGCAGTTCTTC,CSARDNLRLLSYNEQFF
TRBJ1-2,TRBV7-2,-,-,TGTGCCAGCAGCCCTCCCCTCTATGGCTACACCTTC,CASSPPLYGYTF
TRBJ2-1,TRBV5-6,-,TRBD1,TGTGCCAGCAGCTTGGGACAGGGGGCCAATGAGCAGTTCTTC,CASSLGQGANEQFF
TRBJ2-5,TRBV12-3/TRBV12-4,few,-,TGTGCCAGCAGTTTTAAGGTTGAGGACATCCACCGGTGGGCCCAGTACTTC,CASSFKVEDIHRWAQYF
TRBJ2-2,TRBV9,-,TRBD2,TGTGCCAGCAGCCCACTAGCGGGAGGGCTTACCGGGGAGCTGTTTTTT,CASSPLAGGLTGELFF
TRBJ2-7,TRBV6-6,few,-,TGTGCCAGCAGTTACGGTGAGGGTTACGAGCAGTACTTC,CASSYGEGYEQYF
TRBJ1-3,TRBV29-1,-,-,TGCAGCGTTGCAGGGTTCGGAAACACCATATATTTT,CSVAGFGNTIYF
TRBJ2-5,TRBV28,-,TRBD1,TGTGCCAGCAGCCCGGACAGGGGGCTGATAAGTGAAGAGACCCAGTACTTC,CASSPDRGLISEETQYF